This TCR beta chain was sequenced during a study of PD-1 blockade in mismatch repair-deficient tumors. Study at large: Patients had 12 mismatch repair-deficient cancer types, all previously treated and progressing. Study conclusions and caveats: Rapid post-treatment expansion, then contraction, generally preceding radiologic response, marked tumor-resident clones.

Profiling relied on immunoSEQ multiplex PCR, and the TCRdb table lists in-frame clones only, not all of them. The sample holds more than 15,000 clones, more than 65% seen once. Germline CDR1 and CDR2: MNHEY and SMNVEV (reference sequence). V shed 2 bases and J shed 1 base, with 20 bases lying between them. The CDR3 contains 19 residues. Mismatch repair deficiency was confirmed in all patients, by PCR or immunohistochemistry. TCR sequencing covered a few patients who responded to pembrolizumab. Note on this clone: What it binds is not known.

The specimen was PBMCs, collected 4 weeks after starting pembrolizumab. The TCR sequence derives from an adult with mismatch repair-deficient cancer. This chain uses TRBV27 with TRBJ2-2; D is ambiguous. CDR3 loop: CASSLKRVSPLMNTGELFF. In DNA form, the CDR3 reads TGTGCCAGCAGTTTAAAACGGGTGTCCCCTTTAATGAACACCGGGGAGCTGTTTTTT.